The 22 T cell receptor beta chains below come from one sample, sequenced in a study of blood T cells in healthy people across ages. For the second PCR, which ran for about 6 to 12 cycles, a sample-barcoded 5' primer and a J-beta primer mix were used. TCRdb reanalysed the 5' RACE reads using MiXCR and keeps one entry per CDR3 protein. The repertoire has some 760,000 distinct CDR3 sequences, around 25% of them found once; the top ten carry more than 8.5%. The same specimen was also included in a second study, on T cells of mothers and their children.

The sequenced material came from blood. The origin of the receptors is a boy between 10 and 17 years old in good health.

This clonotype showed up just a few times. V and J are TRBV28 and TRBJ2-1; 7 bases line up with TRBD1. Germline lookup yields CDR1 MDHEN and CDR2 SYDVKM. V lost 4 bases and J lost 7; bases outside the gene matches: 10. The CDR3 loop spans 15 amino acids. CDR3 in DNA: TGTGCCAGCAGTTCGGGGACAGCCGGCTCTAATGAGCAGTTCTTC. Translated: CASSSGTAGSNEQFF.

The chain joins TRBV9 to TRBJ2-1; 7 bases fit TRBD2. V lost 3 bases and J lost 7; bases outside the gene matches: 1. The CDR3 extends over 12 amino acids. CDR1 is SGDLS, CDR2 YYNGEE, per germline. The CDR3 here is CASSGLANEQFF. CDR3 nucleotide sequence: TGTGCCAGCAGCGGACTAGCTAATGAGCAGTTCTTC.

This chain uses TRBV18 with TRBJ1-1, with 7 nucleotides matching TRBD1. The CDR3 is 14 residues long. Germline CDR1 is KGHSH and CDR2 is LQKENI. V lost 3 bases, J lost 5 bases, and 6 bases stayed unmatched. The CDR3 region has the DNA TGTGCCAGCTCACCGGTCAGGGGGGGAACTGAAGCTTTCTTT. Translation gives CASSPVRGGTEAFF.

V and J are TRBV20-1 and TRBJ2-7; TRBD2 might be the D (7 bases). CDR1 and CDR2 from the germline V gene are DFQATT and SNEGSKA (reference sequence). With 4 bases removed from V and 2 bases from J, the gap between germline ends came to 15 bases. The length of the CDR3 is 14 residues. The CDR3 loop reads CSAMGGTKAYEQYF. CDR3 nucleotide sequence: TGCAGTGCTATGGGGGGGACAAAAGCCTACGAGCAGTACTTC.

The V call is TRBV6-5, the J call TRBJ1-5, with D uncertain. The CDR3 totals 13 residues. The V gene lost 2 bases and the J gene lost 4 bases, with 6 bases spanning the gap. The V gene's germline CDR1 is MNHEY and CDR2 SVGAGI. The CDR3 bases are TGTGCCAGCAGTTACGACGTAAATCAGCCCCAGCATTTT. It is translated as CASSYDVNQPQHF.

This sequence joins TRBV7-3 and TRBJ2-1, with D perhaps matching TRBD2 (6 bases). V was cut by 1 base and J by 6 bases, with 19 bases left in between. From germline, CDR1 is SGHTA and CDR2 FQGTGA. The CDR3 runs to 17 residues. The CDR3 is CASSLRGGTAGINEQFF. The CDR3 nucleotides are TGTGCCAGCAGCTTAAGGGGCGGGACCGCTGGGATCAATGAGCAGTTCTTC.

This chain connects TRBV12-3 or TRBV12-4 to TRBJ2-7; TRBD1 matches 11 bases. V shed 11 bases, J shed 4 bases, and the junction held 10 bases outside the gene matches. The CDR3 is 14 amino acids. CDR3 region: CACRTGGGSYEQYF. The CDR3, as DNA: TGTGCCTGCCGGACAGGGGGCGGTTCGTACGAGCAGTACTTC.

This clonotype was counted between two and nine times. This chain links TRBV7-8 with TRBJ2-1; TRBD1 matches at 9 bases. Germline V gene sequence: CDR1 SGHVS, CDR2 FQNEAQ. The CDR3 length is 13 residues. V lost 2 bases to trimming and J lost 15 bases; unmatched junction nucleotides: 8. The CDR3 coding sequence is TGTGCCAGCAGCTTAAATTCCGGGACAGGGTTGTTCTTC. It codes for CASSLNSGTGLFF.

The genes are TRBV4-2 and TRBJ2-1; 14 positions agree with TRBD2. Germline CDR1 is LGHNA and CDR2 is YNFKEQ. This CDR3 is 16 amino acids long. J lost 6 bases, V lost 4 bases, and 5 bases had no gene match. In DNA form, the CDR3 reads TGTGCCAGCAGCCGACACGGGACTAGCGGGGGCAATGAGCAGTTCTTC. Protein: CASSRHGTSGGNEQFF.

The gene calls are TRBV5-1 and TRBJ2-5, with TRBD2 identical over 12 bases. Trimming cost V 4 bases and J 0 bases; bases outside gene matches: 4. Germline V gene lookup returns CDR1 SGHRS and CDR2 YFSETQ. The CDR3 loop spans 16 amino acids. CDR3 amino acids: CASSRRTSGNQETQYF. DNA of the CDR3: TGCGCCAGCAGCAGAAGGACTAGCGGGAACCAAGAGACCCAGTACTTC.

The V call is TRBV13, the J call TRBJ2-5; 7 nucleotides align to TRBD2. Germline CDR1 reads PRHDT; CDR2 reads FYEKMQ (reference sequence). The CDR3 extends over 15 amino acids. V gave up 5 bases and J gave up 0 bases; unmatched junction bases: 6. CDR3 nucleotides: TGTGCCAGCAGCCAACCTAGCGGCAACCAAGAGACCCAGTACTTC. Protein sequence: CASSQPSGNQETQYF.

This CDR3 is CASSNRVLAVAKNIQYF. Here the CDR3 DNA reads TGTGCCAGCAGCAATAGAGTACTAGCGGTAGCCAAAAACATTCAGTACTTC. The V gene is TRBV21-1, the J gene TRBJ2-4; TRBD2, as called in the table, went unchecked against the DNA. TRBV21-1 is a listed pseudogene. The CDR3 loop spans 17 amino acids.

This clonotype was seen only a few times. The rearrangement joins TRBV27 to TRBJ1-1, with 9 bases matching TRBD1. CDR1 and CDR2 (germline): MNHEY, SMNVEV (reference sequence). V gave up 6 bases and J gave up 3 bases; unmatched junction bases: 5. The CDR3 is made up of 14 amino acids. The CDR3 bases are TGTGCCAGCAGCACATGGACAGGGGACACTGAAGCTTTCTTT. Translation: CASSTWTGDTEAFF.

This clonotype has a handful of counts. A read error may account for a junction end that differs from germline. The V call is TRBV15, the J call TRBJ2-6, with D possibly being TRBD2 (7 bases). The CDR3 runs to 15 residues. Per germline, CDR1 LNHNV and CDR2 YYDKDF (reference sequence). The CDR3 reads CATSPRKGGASVLTF. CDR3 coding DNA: TGTGCCACCAGCCCGAGGAAGGGGGGGGCCAGCGTCCTGACTTTC.

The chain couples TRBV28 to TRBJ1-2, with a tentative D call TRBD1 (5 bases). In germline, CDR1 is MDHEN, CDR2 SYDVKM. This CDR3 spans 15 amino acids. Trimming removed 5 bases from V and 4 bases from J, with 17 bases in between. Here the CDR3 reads CASSQTPDRVYGYTF. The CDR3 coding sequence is TGTGCCAGCAGTCAAACCCCCGACAGAGTCTATGGCTACACCTTC.

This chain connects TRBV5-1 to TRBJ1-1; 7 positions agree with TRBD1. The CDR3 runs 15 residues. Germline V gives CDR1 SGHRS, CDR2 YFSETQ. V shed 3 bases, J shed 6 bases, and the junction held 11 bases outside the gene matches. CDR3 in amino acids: CASSWTGQENAEAFF. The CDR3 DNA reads TGCGCCAGCAGCTGGACAGGACAGGAAAACGCTGAAGCTTTCTTT.

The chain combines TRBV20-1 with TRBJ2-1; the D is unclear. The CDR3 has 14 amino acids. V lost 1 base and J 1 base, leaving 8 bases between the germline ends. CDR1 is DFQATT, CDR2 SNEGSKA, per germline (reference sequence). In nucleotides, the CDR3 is TGCAGTGCTAGAGTACGGGTGTCCTACAATGAGCAGTTCTTC. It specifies CSARVRVSYNEQFF.

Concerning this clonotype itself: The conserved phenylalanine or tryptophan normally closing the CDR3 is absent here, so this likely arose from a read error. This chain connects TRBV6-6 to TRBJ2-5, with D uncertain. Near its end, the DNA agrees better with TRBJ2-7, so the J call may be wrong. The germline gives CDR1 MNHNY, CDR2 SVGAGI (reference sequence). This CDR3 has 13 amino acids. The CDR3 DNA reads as TGTGCCAGCATGGTGGACGGGCACTACGAGCAGTACTTG. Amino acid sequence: CASMVDGHYEQYL.

The CDR3 spells CASSLNPGFTEAFF. The DNA of the CDR3 is TGTGCCAGCAGTTTAAACCCCGGGTTCACTGAAGCTTTCTTT. The rearrangement joins TRBV27 to TRBJ1-1; D is undetermined. Germline V gene lookup returns CDR1 MNHEY and CDR2 SMNVEV (reference sequence). There are 14 residues in the CDR3. Trimming stripped 2 bases from V and 4 bases from J, with 11 bases between.

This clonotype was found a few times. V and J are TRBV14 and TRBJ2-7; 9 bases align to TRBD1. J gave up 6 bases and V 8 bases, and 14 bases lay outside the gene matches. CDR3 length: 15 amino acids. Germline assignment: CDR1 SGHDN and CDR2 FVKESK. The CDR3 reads CASRATGQGLSEQYF. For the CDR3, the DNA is TGTGCCAGCCGAGCTACGGGACAGGGACTCAGCGAGCAGTACTTC.

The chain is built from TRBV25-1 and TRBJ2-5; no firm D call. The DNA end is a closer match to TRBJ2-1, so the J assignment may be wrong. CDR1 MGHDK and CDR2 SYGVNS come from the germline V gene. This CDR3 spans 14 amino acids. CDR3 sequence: CASSEYFEPNEQFF. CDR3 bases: TGTGCCAGCAGTGAATATTTCGAACCCAATGAGCAGTTCTTC.

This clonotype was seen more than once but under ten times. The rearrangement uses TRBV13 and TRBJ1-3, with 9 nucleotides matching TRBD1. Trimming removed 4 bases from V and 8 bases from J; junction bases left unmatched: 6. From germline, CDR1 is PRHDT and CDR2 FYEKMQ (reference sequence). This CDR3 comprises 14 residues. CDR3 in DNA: TGTGCCAGCAGCTCAGGGACAGGGCCCCACACCATATATTTT. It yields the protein CASSSGTGPHTIYF.